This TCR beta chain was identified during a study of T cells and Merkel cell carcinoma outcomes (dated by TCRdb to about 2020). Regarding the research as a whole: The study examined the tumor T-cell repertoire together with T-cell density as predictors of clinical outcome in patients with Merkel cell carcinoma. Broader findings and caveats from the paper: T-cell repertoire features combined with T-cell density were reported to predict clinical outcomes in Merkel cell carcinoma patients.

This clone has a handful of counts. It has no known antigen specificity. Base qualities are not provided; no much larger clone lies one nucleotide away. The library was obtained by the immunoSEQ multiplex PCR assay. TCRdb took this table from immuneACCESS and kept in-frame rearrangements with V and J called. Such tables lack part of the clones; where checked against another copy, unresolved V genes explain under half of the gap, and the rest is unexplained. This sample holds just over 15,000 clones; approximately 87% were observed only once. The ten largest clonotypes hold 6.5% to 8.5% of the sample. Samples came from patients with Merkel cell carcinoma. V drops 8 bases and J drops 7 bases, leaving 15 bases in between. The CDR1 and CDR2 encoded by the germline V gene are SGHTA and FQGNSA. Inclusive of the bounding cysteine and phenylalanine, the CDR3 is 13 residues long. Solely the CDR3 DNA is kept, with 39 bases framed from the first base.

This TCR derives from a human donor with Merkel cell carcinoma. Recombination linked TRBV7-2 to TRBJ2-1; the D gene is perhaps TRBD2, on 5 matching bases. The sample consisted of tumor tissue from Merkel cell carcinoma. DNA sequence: TGTGCCAGCGGATTTTTTCTAGCTAATGAGCAGTTCTTC. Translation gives CASGFFLANEQFF. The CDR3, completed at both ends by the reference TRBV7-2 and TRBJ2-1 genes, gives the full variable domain GAGVSQSPSNKVTEKGKDVELRCDPISGHTALYWYRQSLGQGLEFLIYFQGNSAPDKSGLPSDRFSAERTGGSVSTLTIQRTQQEDSAVYLCASGFFLANEQFFGPGTRLTVL.